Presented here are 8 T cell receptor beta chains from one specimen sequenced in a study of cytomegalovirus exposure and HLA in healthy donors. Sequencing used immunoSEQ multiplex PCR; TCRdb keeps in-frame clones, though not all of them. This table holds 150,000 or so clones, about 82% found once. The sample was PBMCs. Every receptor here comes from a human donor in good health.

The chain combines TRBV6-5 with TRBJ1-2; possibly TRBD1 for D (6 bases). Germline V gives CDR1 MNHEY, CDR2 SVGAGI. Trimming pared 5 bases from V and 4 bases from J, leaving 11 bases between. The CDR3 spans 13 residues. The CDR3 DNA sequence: TGTGCCAGCAGTACAGGGTACGGCTATGGCTACACCTTC. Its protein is CASSTGYGYGYTF.

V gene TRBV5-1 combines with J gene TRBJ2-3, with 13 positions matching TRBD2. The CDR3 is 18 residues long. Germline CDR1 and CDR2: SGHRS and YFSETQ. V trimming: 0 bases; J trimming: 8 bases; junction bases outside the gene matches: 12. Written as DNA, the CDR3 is TGCGCCAGCAGCTTGGAACTAGCGGGGGGGCCTCGCGCGGGTACGCAGTATTTT. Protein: CASSLELAGGPRAGTQYF.

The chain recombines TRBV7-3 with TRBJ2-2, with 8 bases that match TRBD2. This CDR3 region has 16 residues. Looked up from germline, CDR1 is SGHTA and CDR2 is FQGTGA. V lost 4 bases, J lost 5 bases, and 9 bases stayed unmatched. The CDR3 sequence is CASSSPGAGDTGELFF. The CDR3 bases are TGTGCCAGCAGCTCCCCAGGAGCGGGAGATACCGGGGAGCTGTTTTTT.

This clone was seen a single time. The CDR3 sequence is CASSRDRGGTDTQYF. The CDR3 nucleotides read TGTGCCAGCAGCCGGGACAGGGGTGGCACAGATACGCAGTATTTT. The gene calls are TRBV5-6 and TRBJ2-3, with TRBD1 matching over 10 bases. Germline CDR1 is SGHDT and CDR2 is YYEEEE. This CDR3 is 15 amino acids long. J was trimmed by 1 base and V by 4 bases; bases with no gene match: 3.

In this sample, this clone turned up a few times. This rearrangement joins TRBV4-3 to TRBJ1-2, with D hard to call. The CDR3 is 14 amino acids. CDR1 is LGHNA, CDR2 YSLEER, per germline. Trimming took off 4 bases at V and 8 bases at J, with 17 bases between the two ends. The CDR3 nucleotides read TGCGCCAGCAGCCCCAACCGGGGTGTCGACGGCTACACCTTC. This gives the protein CASSPNRGVDGYTF.

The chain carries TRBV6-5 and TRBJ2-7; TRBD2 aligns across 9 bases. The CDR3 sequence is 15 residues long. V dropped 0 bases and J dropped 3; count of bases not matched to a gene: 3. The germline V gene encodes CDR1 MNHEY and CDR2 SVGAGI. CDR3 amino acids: CASSYSTSGLYEQYF. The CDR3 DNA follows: TGTGCCAGCAGTTACTCGACTAGCGGCCTCTACGAGCAGTACTTC.

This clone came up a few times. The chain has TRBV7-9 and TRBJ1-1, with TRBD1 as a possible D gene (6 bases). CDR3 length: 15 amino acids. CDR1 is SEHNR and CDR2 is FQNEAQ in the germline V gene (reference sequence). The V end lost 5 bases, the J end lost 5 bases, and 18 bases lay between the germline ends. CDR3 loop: CASSGRTAQRTEAFF. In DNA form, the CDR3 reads TGTGCCAGCAGCGGTCGGACAGCCCAGAGGACTGAAGCTTTCTTT.

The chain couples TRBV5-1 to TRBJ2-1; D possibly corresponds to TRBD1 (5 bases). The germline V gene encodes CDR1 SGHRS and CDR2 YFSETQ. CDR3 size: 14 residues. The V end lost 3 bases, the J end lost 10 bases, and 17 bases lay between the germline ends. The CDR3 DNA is TGCGCCAGCAGCTCATTGGACACCCTGGGAGAGCAGTTCTTC. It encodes CASSSLDTLGEQFF.